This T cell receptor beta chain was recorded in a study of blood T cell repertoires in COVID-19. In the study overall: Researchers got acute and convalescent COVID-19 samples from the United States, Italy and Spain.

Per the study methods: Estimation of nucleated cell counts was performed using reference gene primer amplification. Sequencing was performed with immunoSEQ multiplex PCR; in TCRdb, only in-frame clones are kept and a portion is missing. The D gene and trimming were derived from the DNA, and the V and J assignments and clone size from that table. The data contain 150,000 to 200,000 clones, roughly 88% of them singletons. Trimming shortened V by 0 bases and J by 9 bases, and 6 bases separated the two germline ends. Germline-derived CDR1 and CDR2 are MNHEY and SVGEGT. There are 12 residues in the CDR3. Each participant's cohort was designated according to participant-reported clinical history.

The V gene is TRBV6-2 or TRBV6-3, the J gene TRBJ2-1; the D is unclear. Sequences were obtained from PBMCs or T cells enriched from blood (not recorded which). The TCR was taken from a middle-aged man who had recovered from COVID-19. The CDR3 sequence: CASSYSVSEQFF. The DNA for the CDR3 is TGTGCCAGCAGTTACTCCGTGAGTGAGCAGTTCTTC.